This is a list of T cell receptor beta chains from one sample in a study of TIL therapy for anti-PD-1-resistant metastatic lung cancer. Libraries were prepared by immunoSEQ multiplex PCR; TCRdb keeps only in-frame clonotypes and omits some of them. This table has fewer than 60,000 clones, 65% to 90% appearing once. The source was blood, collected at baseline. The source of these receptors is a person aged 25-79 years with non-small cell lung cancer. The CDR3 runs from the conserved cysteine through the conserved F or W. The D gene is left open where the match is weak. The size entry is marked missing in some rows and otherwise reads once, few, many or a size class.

CDR3: CASSPRDYSPLHF
DNA: TGTGCCAGCAGTCCCAGGGATTATTCACCCCTCCACTTT
D: .
V: TRBV27
J: TRBJ1-6
size: .

CDR3: CASSISGGLYEQYF
DNA: TGTGCCAGCAGCATTAGCGGGGGCCTCTACGAGCAGTACTTC
D: TRBD2
V: TRBV5-4
J: TRBJ2-7
size: .

CDR3: CASSLDRSSYNEQFF
DNA: TGCGCCAGCAGCTTGGACCGGTCCTCCTACAATGAGCAGTTCTTC
D: .
V: TRBV5-1
J: TRBJ2-1
size: .

CDR3: CASSPTTGGPPGELFF
DNA: TGTGCCAGCAGCCCGACGACAGGGGGACCTCCCGGGGAGCTGTTTTTT
D: TRBD1
V: TRBV7-9
J: TRBJ2-2
size: .

CDR3: CASSFRTGEQFF
DNA: TGTGCCAGCAGCTTCAGGACAGGCGAGCAGTTCTTC
D: TRBD1
V: TRBV7-6
J: TRBJ2-1
size: .

CDR3: CASRSPQGGDTEAFF
DNA: TGTGCCAGCCGATCACCACAGGGTGGGGACACTGAAGCTTTCTTT
D: .
V: TRBV6-5
J: TRBJ1-1
size: .

CDR3: CASSRQGTPSTDTQYF
DNA: TGCGCCAGCAGCCGACAGGGCACCCCTAGCACAGATACGCAGTATTTT
D: TRBD1
V: TRBV4-3
J: TRBJ2-3
size: .

CDR3: CASSDQGSGANVLTF
DNA: TGTGCCAGCAGTGACCAGGGGTCTGGGGCCAACGTCCTGACTTTC
D: .
V: TRBV28
J: TRBJ2-6
size: .

CDR3: CASSETAGTGQETQYF
DNA: TGCGCCAGCAGTGAGACAGCAGGGACAGGCCAAGAGACCCAGTACTTC
D: TRBD1
V: TRBV10-1
J: TRBJ2-5
size: .

CDR3: CASSQDLGQGDYEQYF
DNA: TGCGCCAGCAGCCAAGATCTAGGACAGGGCGACTACGAGCAGTACTTC
D: TRBD1
V: TRBV4-1
J: TRBJ2-7
size: .

CDR3: CASSRDSSNYGYTF
DNA: TGTGCCAGTAGCCGGGACAGTTCAAACTATGGCTACACCTTC
D: TRBD1
V: TRBV19
J: TRBJ1-2
size: .

CDR3: CASSHDGGYHQPQHF
DNA: TGTGCCAGCAGCCACGACGGGGGTTATCATCAGCCCCAGCATTTT
D: .
V: TRBV7-9
J: TRBJ1-5
size: .

CDR3: CAERSGGGSSGYTF
DNA: TGTGCCGAACGGTCAGGGGGCGGAAGTAGTGGCTACACCTTC
D: TRBD1
V: TRBV5-5
J: TRBJ1-2
size: .

CDR3: CASTVQARQPQHF
DNA: TGTGCCAGTACCGTCCAGGCCCGTCAGCCCCAGCATTTT
D: .
V: TRBV19
J: TRBJ1-5
size: .

CDR3: CASLTSGQSYEQYF
DNA: TGTGCCAGTTTGACTAGCGGGCAGTCCTACGAGCAGTACTTC
D: TRBD2
V: TRBV2
J: TRBJ2-7
size: .

CDR3: CAWSVGLAGENEQFF
DNA: TGTGCCTGGAGTGTGGGTCTAGCGGGGGAAAATGAGCAGTTCTTC
D: TRBD2
V: TRBV30
J: TRBJ2-1
size: .

CDR3: CASSPMTGLSGANVLTF
DNA: TGTGCCAGTAGTCCAATGACAGGCCTCTCTGGGGCCAACGTCCTGACTTTC
D: .
V: TRBV19
J: TRBJ2-6
size: .

CDR3: CASWFFGANVLTF
DNA: TGTGCCAGCTGGTTTTTTGGGGCCAACGTCCTGACTTTC
D: .
V: TRBV12-3/TRBV12-4
J: TRBJ2-6
size: .

CDR3: CASSFGPTGYEQYF
DNA: TGTGCCAGCAGTTTCGGTCCCACAGGCTACGAGCAGTACTTC
D: .
V: TRBV28
J: TRBJ2-7
size: .

CDR3: CASSPSGGLYEQYF
DNA: TGTGCCAGCAGTCCAAGCGGGGGCCTTTACGAGCAGTACTTC
D: TRBD2
V: TRBV6-5
J: TRBJ2-7
size: .

CDR3: CASIGGGYTF
DNA: TGTGCCAGCATTGGGGGTGGCTACACCTTC
D: .
V: TRBV6-5
J: TRBJ1-2
size: .

CDR3: CASSLLSGRHSGGAGSYNEQFF
DNA: TGCGCCAGCAGCCTCCTGTCCGGGCGTCACAGTGGGGGCGCGGGGTCCTACAATGAGCAGTTCTTC
D: .
V: TRBV4-3
J: TRBJ2-1
size: .

CDR3: CSVRVGQGYNEQFF
DNA: TGCAGCGTAAGAGTGGGGCAGGGCTACAATGAGCAGTTCTTC
D: .
V: TRBV29-1
J: TRBJ2-1
size: .

CDR3: CASSLEASYEQYF
DNA: TGTGCCAGCAGCTTGGAGGCCTCCTACGAGCAGTACTTC
D: .
V: TRBV5-6
J: TRBJ2-7
size: .

CDR3: CAWAGLSGNTIYF
DNA: TGTGCCTGGGCGGGACTCTCTGGAAACACCATATATTTT
D: .
V: TRBV30
J: TRBJ1-3
size: .

CDR3: CASSLVSGVRNQPQHF
DNA: TGTGCCAGCAGCTTAGTGTCTGGGGTCCGCAATCAGCCCCAGCATTTT
D: .
V: TRBV11-2
J: TRBJ1-5
size: .

CDR3: CSASGGSGYTF
DNA: TGCAGTGCTTCAGGGGGCAGTGGCTACACCTTC
D: TRBD1
V: TRBV20-1
J: TRBJ1-2
size: .

CDR3: CASSYKAPGANVLTF
DNA: TGTGCCAGCAGTTACAAGGCCCCTGGGGCCAACGTCCTGACTTTC
D: .
V: TRBV6-5
J: TRBJ2-6
size: .

CDR3: CASSMDSGYEQYF
DNA: TGTGCCAGTAGTATGGACAGCGGTTACGAGCAGTACTTC
D: .
V: TRBV19
J: TRBJ2-7
size: .

CDR3: CASSMGLAGGKPDVPWELFF
DNA: TGTGCCAGTAGTATGGGACTAGCGGGAGGAAAGCCGGACGTCCCGTGGGAGCTGTTTTTT
D: TRBD2
V: TRBV19
J: TRBJ2-2
size: .

CDR3: CASSPNRGAGNTIYF
DNA: TGTGCCAGCAGCCCCAACAGGGGGGCTGGAAACACCATATATTTT
D: TRBD1
V: TRBV7-9
J: TRBJ1-3
size: few

CDR3: CAWSVSGGPPQYF
DNA: TGTGCCTGGAGTGTATCTGGGGGGCCGCCGCAGTATTTT
D: .
V: TRBV30
J: TRBJ2-3
size: .

CDR3: CASRYIAGVTYNEQFF
DNA: TGTGCCAGCAGATACATAGCGGGCGTGACCTACAATGAGCAGTTCTTC
D: TRBD2
V: TRBV7-2
J: TRBJ2-1
size: .

CDR3: CASSWGGTSGDTQYF
DNA: TGTGCCAGCAGCTGGGGTGGGACTAGCGGAGATACGCAGTATTTT
D: TRBD2
V: TRBV5-8
J: TRBJ2-3
size: once

CDR3: CASSTRGAGGFEQYF
DNA: TGTGCCAGTAGTACCAGGGGAGCGGGGGGCTTCGAGCAGTACTTC
D: TRBD2
V: TRBV19
J: TRBJ2-7
size: .